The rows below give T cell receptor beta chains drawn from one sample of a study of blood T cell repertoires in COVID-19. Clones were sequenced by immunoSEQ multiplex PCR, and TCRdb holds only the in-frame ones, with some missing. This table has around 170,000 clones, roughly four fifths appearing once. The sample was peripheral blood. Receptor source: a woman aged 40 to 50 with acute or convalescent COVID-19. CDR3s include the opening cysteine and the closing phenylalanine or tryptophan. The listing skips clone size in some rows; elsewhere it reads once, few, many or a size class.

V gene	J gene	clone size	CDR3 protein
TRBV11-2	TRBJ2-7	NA	CASKGRSYEQYF
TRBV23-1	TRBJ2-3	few	CASRNSPCTDTQYF
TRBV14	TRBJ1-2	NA	CASSQAPGLPQGGYTF
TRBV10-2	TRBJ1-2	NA	CASSEPFGGGSVYGYTF
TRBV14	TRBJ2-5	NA	CASSQDRGGDQETQYF
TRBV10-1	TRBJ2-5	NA	CASSNQGRETQYF
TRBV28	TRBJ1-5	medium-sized	CASRDREGQPQHF
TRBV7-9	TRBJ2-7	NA	CASSWGRSGTGAYF
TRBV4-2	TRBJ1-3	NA	CASSQSESSGNTIYF
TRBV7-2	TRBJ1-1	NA	CASKPRQLRNTEAFF
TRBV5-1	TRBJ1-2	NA	CASSSGGNYGYTF
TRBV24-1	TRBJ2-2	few	CATSDLAGDTGELFF
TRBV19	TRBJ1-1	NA	CASRSEETGLYAEAFF
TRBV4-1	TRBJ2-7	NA	CASSFTSEKYEQYF
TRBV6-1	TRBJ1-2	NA	CASSAQVTGTNYGYTF
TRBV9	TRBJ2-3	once	CASSGAGLLKYF
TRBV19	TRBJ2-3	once	CASSIGAPFGTDTQYF
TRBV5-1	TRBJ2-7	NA	CASSFGTSGTYEQYF
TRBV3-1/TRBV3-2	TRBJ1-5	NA	CASSQGRGQRLPQHF
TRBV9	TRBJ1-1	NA	CASSPHPGAAEAFF
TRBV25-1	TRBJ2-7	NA	CANSGFGEQYF
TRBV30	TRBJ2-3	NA	CASSGRGNTDTQYF
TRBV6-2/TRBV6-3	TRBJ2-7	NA	CASSFWGGADEQYF
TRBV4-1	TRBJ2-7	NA	CASSQIPQGTSVTYEQYF
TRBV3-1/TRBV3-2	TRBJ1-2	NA	CASSQARSYGYTF
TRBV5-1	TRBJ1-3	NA	CASSLVAGDSGNTIYF
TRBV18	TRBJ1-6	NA	CASSPEANSPLHF
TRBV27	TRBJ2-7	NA	CASRGGNSYEQYF
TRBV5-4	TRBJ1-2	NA	CASSLPYLTDFYGYTF
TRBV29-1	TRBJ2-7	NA	CSIGTGPYEQYF
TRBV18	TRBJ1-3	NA	CASFGTAGNTIYF
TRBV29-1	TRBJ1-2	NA	CSVEGRINYGYTF
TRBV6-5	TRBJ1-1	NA	CATKPGNTEAFF
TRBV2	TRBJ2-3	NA	CAPGGGLAGGKTDTQYF
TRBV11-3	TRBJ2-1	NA	CASSLALGGNGEQFF
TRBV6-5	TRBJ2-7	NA	CASRRLAPSYEQYF
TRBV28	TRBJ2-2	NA	CASSLAAENTGELFF
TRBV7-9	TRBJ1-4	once	CASSPLLYRAWDEKLFF
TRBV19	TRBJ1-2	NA	CASSIGPRYGYTF
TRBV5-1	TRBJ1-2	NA	CASSSTDTRHGYTF
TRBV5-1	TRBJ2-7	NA	CASSLPTGYEQYF
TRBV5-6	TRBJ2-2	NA	CASSFSPSGGPGELFF
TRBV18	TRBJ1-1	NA	CASSPLRAVDTEAFF
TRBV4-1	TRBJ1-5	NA	CASSYGQGARNQPQHF
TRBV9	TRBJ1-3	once	CASSGTRDRGTSAGNTIYF
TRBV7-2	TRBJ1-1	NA	CASSLSQGEAFF
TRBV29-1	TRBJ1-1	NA	CSGGEGTEAFF